The source of this T cell receptor (beta chain) is a study of early T cells in non-severe SARS-CoV-2 infection. The wider study: From unsorted whole blood, bulk RNA was sequenced, and the chains remained unpaired. Study observations and caveats: VDJdb matches were skewed toward anti-spike CD8 T cell responses.

Of note for this clonotype: Its antigen is unknown.

As part of library construction, unique molecular identifiers were attached to individual cDNA molecules. One entry per CDR3 protein results from TCRdb running MiXCR on the 5' RACE reads. Of 98,000 or so distinct CDR3 sequences in the sample, more than 9.5% were seen once. Per germline, CDR1 MNHEY and CDR2 SVGEGT. V was trimmed by 7 bases and J by 5 bases, leaving 16 bases between them. The CDR3 runs 14 residues. This chain links TRBV6-2 or TRBV6-3 with TRBJ2-3; TRBD2 is a possible D gene (6 bases). The sample comprised whole blood. This TCR was sampled from an adult who was a healthcare worker with PCR-confirmed SARS-CoV-2 infection or an uninfected control (not recorded which). The CDR3 here is CASKPGVAVDTQYF. The CDR3 DNA reads as TGTGCCAGCAAACCCGGAGTAGCGGTAGATACGCAGTATTTT.